Reported below is one TCR beta chain. The antigen it binds to is not known. No much larger clone exists at a distance of one base, and base qualities are not known. Using the deep immunoSEQ assay, multiplex PCR amplified TCR CDR3 regions from genomic DNA. Extracted genomic DNA from each cell subset was spread evenly across all wells of several immunoSEQ 96-well plates, with each plate serving as a replicate. For sorted subsets, about 0.2 ug genomic DNA, equal to some 28,000 T cell genomes, was loaded into each replicate PCR. Purified libraries were measured with a Qubit 3.0 fluorometer, size-checked on a Bioanalyzer 2100, and measured again with the KAPA Library Quantification kit. Every immunoSEQ 96-well plate was sequenced on a dedicated single-read 150-cycle Illumina NextSeq 550 flow cell. The original methods were these. The immunoSEQ output contained only junctional sequences without quality scores, so filtering could not match that applied to full-length reads. Sequences were annotated with PyIR, a Python wrapper for IgBLAST v1.9, using IMGT germline references to assign V/J genes and CDR3. Reads were filtered out if the reads had weak V/J assignments (E-value above 1e-6), no CDR3, stop codons, out-of-frame junctions, or ambiguous translated residues. V3J clonotypes were defined as sequences sharing an identical inferred V gene, J gene, and CDR3 amino acid sequence. To compute the percentage overlap between repertoires, the number of shared unique clonotypes was divided by the size of the smaller repertoire. Three approaches were used to assess repertoire richness: RTK rarefaction, the Chao1 estimator, and Recon v2.1 estimates of unobserved clonotypes. OLGA was used to compute generation probabilities for all TCRbeta clonotypes that the gDNA method yielded from a handful of donors. This immuneACCESS table, as held by TCRdb, lists in-frame sequences with V and J called but not all clones. Of the missing ones, under half trace to an unresolved V gene in checked studies; the others have no known cause. From that table come the V and J calls and clone size; the DNA was used to work out D and trimming. The sample table contains about 600,000 clones; only one count was recorded for 95% of them. The ten largest clones take up around 0.097% of the sample.

The record originates from a study of shared clonotypes between healthy human individuals (dated by TCRdb to about 2020). For context, the study as a whole: A few men and a couple of women, aged 18 to 49 years, made up the cohort. Leukapheresis yielded between about 0.94 and 9 billion PBMCs per donor. Blood TCR repertoires of roughly five healthy adults were deeply sequenced to estimate repertoire size and the extent of clonotype sharing between individuals. For each donor, CD4 naive and CD4 memory were each run on three plates, CD8 naive on two plates, and CD8 memory on one plate. Libraries were prepared and TCR repertoires were sequenced by different laboratories using diverse techniques, in order to increase sequencing depth and limit assay-specific biases. General conclusions and limits of the study: Compared with non-shared clonotypes, the clonotypes found in all four sorted-subset donors had higher generation probabilities. Naive subsets generally had larger estimated clonotype richness than memory subsets did. Because the study included only a small number of donors, the genetic and exposure-history diversity represented was limited. Even with the large sequencing depth, rarefaction of the sorted-subset datasets indicated that sequencing was incomplete. Pairwise subsampling led to the expectation that sequencing depth would affect the degree of clonotype sharing among donors. Across several donors, approximately 5% of naive CD4, roughly 3.5% of naive CD8, approximately 2.5% of memory CD4, and approximately 0.4% of memory CD8 clonotypes were shared. Sampling was restricted to blood, and TCR repertoires in tissues likely differ from the TCR repertoires found in blood.

CDR1 and CDR2, per the germline V gene (reference sequence), are SGHNT and YYREEE. Trimming leaves V shorter by 7 bases and J shorter by 5 bases, with the junction holding 6 bases beyond the gene matches. Including the terminal cysteine and phenylalanine, the CDR3 comprises 13 residues. The DNA shown is the 39-base CDR3, in frame from base 1. CD8 naive samples consisted of CD45RO-negative cells that were positively selected for CCR7, yielding a CD45RA+CCR7+ population without TemRA cells. Donors were healthy HIV-negative adults with no recently reported acute infections or vaccinations. All donors were Caucasian adults living in Nashville, Tennessee, USA. Blood was obtained by leukapheresis, after which PBMCs were separated by Ficoll-Histopaque density gradient centrifugation and cryopreserved in liquid nitrogen vapor phase. Analytical flow cytometry was used to check the purity and quantity of each magnetically sorted T cell population. From each sorted fraction, genomic DNA was isolated and quantified by UV absorbance on a Nanodrop 2000c.

The source of this sequence is a woman in her twenties or thirties in good health. The sequencing sample was made of naive CD8+ T cells sorted from blood. Taken with the paper, the label for cell subset or site translates to: CD45RA+CCR7+. Recombination connected TRBV5-4 to TRBJ2-5; TRBD2 aligns with 9 central bases. The CDR3 region has the sequence CASEREAEETQYF. The nucleotides are TGTGCCAGCGAGCGGGAGGCGGAGGAGACCCAGTACTTC.